The clone carrying this T cell receptor beta chain turned up a few times. Its antigen is still unknown. This specimen belongs to a study of cytomegalovirus exposure and HLA in healthy donors. Study results and limitations: Listed as cytomegalovirus-associated were 150 or so TCR beta chains.

CDR1 is DFQATT, CDR2 SNEGSKA, per germline (reference sequence). The CDR3 loop spans 11 amino acids. Between the trimmed V and J ends, which lost 5 bases and 7 bases, there was a span of 11 bases. Primers for the PCR totalled 60 Vbeta and 13 Jbeta. The protocol was immunoSEQ multiplex PCR, while the TCRdb copy is restricted to in-frame clones and leaves out a portion. The sample has approximately 150,000 clones, less than 65% seen once. The sequence came from a woman in her twenties or thirties in good health and CMV-seropositive. The chain employs TRBV20-1 and TRBJ1-2; tentative D call: TRBD1 (6 bases). Input material: PBMCs. The CDR3 protein is CSAGGDTGYTF. The CDR3 coding sequence is TGCAGTGCTGGTGGGGACACTGGCTACACCTTC.